A selection of T cell receptor beta chains follows, all from one sample in a study of beta chain features in type 1 diabetes. Sequenced by immunoSEQ multiplex PCR; TCRdb stores in-frame clones only, minus some. The sample carries 310,000 or so clones, roughly 8% recorded once. The sequencing input was central memory CD4+ T cells from blood. The receptors shown here come from a woman aged 18-29 years in good health. The CDR3 runs from the conserved cysteine through the conserved F or W. The D gene is left open where the match is weak. A clone size is listed for some rows: how often the clone was seen (once, few, many), or a class if it is expanded.

V,D,J,size,CDR3,DNA
TRBV15,.,TRBJ1-1,.,CATSRGAEGNTEAFF,TGTGCCACCAGCAGAGGTGCAGAGGGGAACACTGAAGCTTTCTTT
TRBV19,TRBD2,TRBJ2-1,few,CASSPGAGRGEQFF,TGTGCCAGTAGTCCAGGTGCGGGGAGGGGTGAGCAGTTCTTC
TRBV27,.,TRBJ1-2,few,CASKNHGAPSYGYTF,TGTGCCAGCAAGAACCATGGGGCGCCCAGCTATGGCTACACCTTC
TRBV9,TRBD2,TRBJ2-1,.,CASSAGLADNEQFF,TGTGCCAGCAGCGCGGGACTAGCGGACAATGAGCAGTTCTTC
TRBV2,TRBD2,TRBJ2-1,many,CASSPRTSGYNEQFF,TGTGCCAGCAGTCCTCGGACTAGCGGGTACAATGAGCAGTTCTTC
TRBV7-9,TRBD2,TRBJ2-5,.,CASSVLAGGNKETQYF,TGTGCCAGCAGTGTATTAGCGGGAGGGAATAAAGAGACCCAGTACTTC
TRBV21-1,.,TRBJ2-2,few,CASTTGEAGELFF,TGTGCCAGCACAACGGGGGAGGCCGGGGAGCTGTTTTTT
TRBV11-2,.,TRBJ1-1,few,CASSPQKGNTEAFF,TGTGCCAGCAGCCCACAGAAGGGTAACACTGAAGCTTTCTTT
TRBV10-3,.,TRBJ2-1,.,CAISEYPGRNNEQFF,TGTGCCATCAGTGAGTATCCAGGCCGAAACAATGAGCAGTTCTTC
TRBV9,.,TRBJ2-3,few,CASSGRGSTDTQYF,TGTGCCAGCAGCGGGAGGGGTAGCACAGATACGCAGTATTTT
TRBV14,.,TRBJ2-5,.,CASGGHGETQYF,TGTGCCAGCGGAGGGCATGGAGAGACCCAGTACTTC
TRBV5-4,.,TRBJ2-3,.,CASSREESFGQYF,TGTGCCAGCAGTAGGGAGGAGAGCTTTGGCCAGTATTTT
TRBV7-9,TRBD1,TRBJ2-7,many,CASSYTGVGGEQYF,TGTGCCAGCAGCTACACAGGGGTCGGCGGAGAGCAGTACTTC
TRBV19,.,TRBJ2-5,.,CASGTTGSRWETQYF,TGTGCCAGCGGAACGACCGGGTCCCGGTGGGAGACCCAGTACTTC
TRBV7-8,.,TRBJ2-4,.,CASSLAPWPEEAKNIQYF,TGTGCCAGCAGCTTAGCGCCCTGGCCGGAGGAAGCCAAAAACATTCAGTACTTC
TRBV4-2,TRBD1,TRBJ2-4,few,CASSLATGVDIQYF,TGTGCCAGCAGCTTGGCTACAGGGGTGGACATTCAGTACTTC
TRBV28,.,TRBJ1-4,few,CASRPGQLEKLFF,TGTGCCAGCAGACCCGGACAGTTGGAAAAACTGTTTTTT
TRBV4-3,TRBD1,TRBJ2-5,.,CASSQESGQGQETQYF,TGCGCCAGCAGCCAAGAGAGTGGACAGGGCCAAGAGACCCAGTACTTC
TRBV15,TRBD2,TRBJ2-7,.,CATSRDRVVTSGYYEQYF,TGTGCCACCAGCAGAGATCGGGTGGTGACTAGCGGCTACTACGAGCAGTACTTC
TRBV21-1,.,TRBJ2-7,few,CASSPYLAGARRWYCEQYF,TGTGCCAGCAGCCCCTACCTAGCGGGGGCTAGAAGGTGGTATTGCGAGCAGTACTTC
TRBV7-2,TRBD1,TRBJ1-1,few,CASSSQGVTEAFF,TGTGCCAGCAGCTCCCAGGGGGTTACTGAAGCTTTCTTT
TRBV28,.,TRBJ2-1,.,CASSSPGEPSRGYNEQFF,TGTGCCAGCAGTTCGCCGGGAGAGCCGTCCCGGGGTTACAATGAGCAGTTCTTC
TRBV28,.,TRBJ2-7,.,CASSSVSFEQYF,TGTGCCAGCAGTTCTGTCTCTTTCGAGCAGTACTTC
TRBV5-1,.,TRBJ2-5,few,CASSLDGETQETQYF,TGCGCCAGCAGCTTGGACGGGGAGACCCAAGAGACCCAGTACTTC
TRBV4-3,.,TRBJ2-2,few,CASSVLVASTSNTGELFF,TGCGCCAGCAGTGTCCTGGTAGCTTCTACATCGAACACCGGGGAGCTGTTTTTT
TRBV27,.,TRBJ1-2,.,CASSLKGWGGYGYTF,TGTGCCAGCAGTTTAAAGGGGTGGGGAGGATATGGCTACACCTTC
TRBV10-3,.,TRBJ1-5,.,CAISGGSNQPQHF,TGTGCCATCAGTGGCGGGAGCAATCAGCCCCAGCATTTT
TRBV7-3,.,TRBJ2-1,few,CASSQGLNNEQFF,TGTGCCAGCAGCCAGGGACTCAACAATGAGCAGTTCTTC
TRBV2,.,TRBJ2-7,few,CASGEYEQYF,TGTGCCAGCGGGGAGTACGAGCAGTACTTC
TRBV27,TRBD2,TRBJ2-3,few,CASSRTSGSTDTQYF,TGTGCCAGCAGTCGGACTAGCGGGAGCACAGATACGCAGTATTTT
TRBV7-6,.,TRBJ2-6,many,CASSFTPPRGSGANVLTF,TGTGCCAGCAGCTTTACGCCCCCCCGTGGCTCTGGGGCCAACGTCCTGACTTTC
TRBV6-5,.,TRBJ2-6,.,CASSYSQFSGANVLTF,TGTGCCAGCAGTTACTCGCAGTTCTCTGGGGCCAACGTCCTGACTTTC
TRBV19,TRBD1,TRBJ1-5,.,CASSISGQGFGYQPQHF,TGTGCCAGTAGTATATCGGGACAGGGTTTCGGATATCAGCCCCAGCATTTT
TRBV7-9,TRBD2,TRBJ2-5,many,CASTAREGQETQYF,TGTGCCAGCACCGCCCGGGAGGGCCAAGAGACCCAGTACTTC
TRBV5-4,.,TRBJ1-1,few,CASRKQVNTEAFF,TGTGCCAGCAGAAAACAGGTGAACACTGAAGCTTTCTTT
TRBV11-2,.,TRBJ2-5,few,CASSLGGRLQETQYF,TGTGCCAGCAGCTTAGGGGGACGCCTCCAAGAGACCCAGTACTTC
TRBV4-2,TRBD1,TRBJ2-7,many,CASSQRGTGGPSSYEQYF,TGTGCCAGCAGCCAACGTGGGACAGGGGGACCGAGCTCCTACGAGCAGTACTTC
TRBV7-9,.,TRBJ2-2,few,CASSLGGGSTGELFF,TGTGCCAGCAGCTTAGGTGGCGGCTCCACCGGGGAGCTGTTTTTT
TRBV2,.,TRBJ2-3,many,CASAPGDTQYF,TGTGCCAGCGCCCCCGGAGATACGCAGTATTTT
TRBV28,.,TRBJ2-7,many,CASSADYEQYF,TGTGCCAGCAGTGCGGACTACGAGCAGTACTTC
TRBV6-5,TRBD1,TRBJ1-2,.,CASSQDRVRGYTF,TGTGCCAGCAGCCAGGACAGGGTACGCGGCTACACCTTC